This T cell receptor (beta chain) originates from a study of radiotherapy plus CTLA-4 blockade in lung cancer. Study overall: The study recorded objective responses in 18% of patients and disease control in 25% to 35%.

Method: immunoSEQ multiplex PCR; TCRdb's copy keeps in-frame clones and lacks some. The repertoire holds around 70,000 clones, with 80% to 90% as singletons. Concerning this clone: Antigen: not known.

Whole-study findings and limits: Reports state that early shifts in blood T cell clones, with interferon-beta, best predicted response.

This specimen consisted of peripheral blood, obtained from a patient treated with radiotherapy plus ipilimumab. The receptor was isolated from a human donor with non-small cell lung cancer that progressed on radiotherapy plus ipilimumab.

DNA for the CDR3: TGCGCCAGCAGCGTCCGACAGGGGGCCTACGAGCAGTACTTC. It is translated as CASSVRQGAYEQYF. This chain uses TRBV5-1 with TRBJ2-7; 9 bases agree with TRBD1. V trimming: 4 bases; J trimming: 2 bases; junction bases outside the gene matches: 4. This CDR3 contains 14 residues. The germline V gene encodes CDR1 SGHRS and CDR2 YFSETQ. The variable domain in full, with the rest retrieved from reference TRBV5-1 and TRBJ2-7, is KAGVTQTPRYLIKTRGQQVTLSCSPISGHRSVSWYQQTPGQGLQFLFEYFSETQRNKGNFPGRFSGRQFSNSRSEMNVSTLELGDSALYLCASSVRQGAYEQYFGPGTRLTVT.